The clone carrying this TCR beta chain appeared a few times. The antigen is not known. Trimming took 4 bases from V and 1 from J, leaving 17 bases between them. Germline CDR1 SEHNR, CDR2 FQNEAQ (reference sequence). The CDR3 has 16 residues. These data originate in a study of T cell repertoires in cytomegalovirus infection. Across the whole study: It was recently identified HLA-C-restricted and well-studied HLA-B-restricted CMV epitopes that the study used. Both CMV infection and a matching HLA type were indicated by public TCR beta signatures. Findings and limits, study-wide: HLA-C-restricted TCR beta clonotypes specific for CMV led the ex vivo response.

TCRdb redid the calling of the reads with MiXCR, one entry per CDR3 protein. The sample records approximately 300,000 distinct CDR3 sequences, 20% to 25% being singletons. The V call is TRBV7-9, the J call TRBJ2-7; D gene ambiguous. The source is a human donor in good health (CMV status not recorded). Some clones in this sample may be carry-over from other donors' samples. This material consisted of cultured PBMCs, taken from culture after CMV antigen stimulation. The CDR3 nucleotides are TGTGCCAGCAGCTCATCAAAAAATACTGTTTCCTACGAGCAGTACTTC. Translating it yields CASSSSKNTVSYEQYF.